These 15 T cell receptor beta chains share one sample of origin, sequenced in a study of beta chain features in type 1 diabetes (dated by TCRdb to between 2018 and 2020). Results and caveats for the whole study, not just this receptor: Type 1 diabetes patients showed a moderate but significant shortening of TCRB CDR3 length in all four CD4+ subsets.

Their recognized antigens are unknown. The library relied on the immunoSEQ multiplex PCR assay. The entire isolated RNA was reverse transcribed using the High Capacity cDNA Reverse Transcription Kit, and thus expressed TCRB transcripts were sequenced. The clones in this table, taken by TCRdb from immuneACCESS, are in-frame only. Not every clone is retained; where verified, under half of the shortfall comes from an unresolved V gene, and the cause of the rest is unknown. This sample comprises a few hundred thousand clones, around 16% of them detected only once. Clones ranked in the top ten supply less than 0.02% of the sample. Sequenced: naive CD4+ T cells from blood. The meaning of the sample's cell subset or site label: true naive CD4+ T cells. Receptors originate from a man aged 18-30 years with type 1 diabetes.

This clone has only a few counts. The gene calls are TRBV6-5 and TRBJ2-1; the D gene is possibly TRBD2 (6 bases). The CDR3 extends over 16 amino acids. V lost 2 bases and J 4 bases, leaving 15 bases between the germline ends. The germline V gene encodes CDR1 MNHEY and CDR2 SVGAGI. The CDR3 DNA is TGTGCCAGCAGTTACGAGTTCCGGGGGTATTACAATGAGCAGTTCTTC. It encodes CASSYEFRGYYNEQFF.

The rearrangement links TRBV10-3 to TRBJ2-2; 7 positions match TRBD1. This CDR3 has 17 residues. After removal of 6 bases from V and 0 bases from J, the junction contained 10 bases not matched to a gene. CDR1 is ENHRY, CDR2 SYGVKD, per germline. In DNA, the CDR3 is TGTGCCATCAGGCCCTGGGACAGCCTCACGAACACCGGGGAGCTGTTTTTT. Translated: CAIRPWDSLTNTGELFF.

CDR3 region: CASSHLVRGAKNIQYF. The DNA for the CDR3 is TGCGCCAGCAGCCATCTGGTCCGCGGGGCCAAAAACATTCAGTACTTC. The genes are TRBV4-1 and TRBJ2-4, with D tentatively TRBD2 (5 bases). The CDR3 is 16 residues long. V was shortened by 3 bases and J by 1 base, with 13 bases between the two germline ends. CDR1 MGHRA and CDR2 YSYEKL come from the germline V gene.

In DNA form, the CDR3 reads TGTGCCAGCAGTGGGCGGTCTCAGCCCCAGCATTTT. The encoded protein is CASSGRSQPQHF. The genes are TRBV2 and TRBJ1-5; D is undetermined. Deletions cut 4 bases from V and 6 bases from J, with 7 bases between. CDR3 length equals 12 residues. Germline V CDR1 and CDR2: SNHLY, FYNNEI.

This clone was seen a handful of times. The chain joins TRBV19 to TRBJ2-1; 8 bases agree with TRBD1. V lost 10 bases and J lost 8; bases outside the gene matches: 4. CDR3 length equals 11 residues. CDR1 and CDR2 (germline): LNHDA, SQIVND (reference sequence). CDR3 loop: CATGQGYEQFF. CDR3 nucleotides: TGTGCCACCGGACAGGGCTATGAGCAGTTCTTC. Combining the CDR3 with reference TRBV19 and TRBJ2-1 gives the whole variable domain DGGITQSPKYLFRKEGQNVTLSCEQNLNHDAMYWYRQDPGQGLRLIYYSQIVNDFQKGDIAEGYSVSREKKESFPLTVTSAQKNPTAFYLCATGQGYEQFFGPGTRLTVL.

This clone was seen more than once but under ten times. V and J are TRBV5-1 and TRBJ2-2, with 14 bases identical to TRBD2. This CDR3 region has 18 residues. The V segment lost 3 bases and the J segment 3 bases; nucleotides outside the gene matches: 7. CDR1 and CDR2 (germline): SGHRS, YFSETQ. CDR3: CASSSRLAGGSDTGELFF. Here the CDR3 DNA reads TGCGCCAGCAGCTCGCGACTAGCGGGAGGGTCGGACACCGGGGAGCTGTTTTTT. Together with reference TRBV5-1 and TRBJ2-2, the CDR3 gives the full variable domain: KAGVTQTPRYLIKTRGQQVTLSCSPISGHRSVSWYQQTPGQGLQFLFEYFSETQRNKGNFPGRFSGRQFSNSRSEMNVSTLELGDSALYLCASSSRLAGGSDTGELFFGEGSRLTVL.

This clone showed up just a few times. The gene calls are TRBV2 and TRBJ1-1; D is perhaps TRBD1 (6 bases). The CDR3 runs 14 residues. CDR1 is SNHLY and CDR2 is FYNNEI in the germline V gene. Trimming stripped 5 bases from V and 0 bases from J, with 10 bases between. In DNA form, the CDR3 reads TGTGCCAGCAGTTCAGACAGGTTGAACACTGAAGCTTTCTTT. Translated, it gives CASSSDRLNTEAFF.

V is TRBV2 and J is TRBJ2-7; 12 bases match TRBD1. The V segment lost 6 bases and the J segment 3 bases; nucleotides outside the gene matches: 12. This CDR3 spans 17 amino acids. The germline V gene encodes CDR1 SNHLY and CDR2 FYNNEI. CDR3 sequence: CASRGGTGGAGLYEQYF. The CDR3 region has the DNA TGTGCCAGCAGGGGGGGGACAGGGGGCGCAGGTCTCTACGAGCAGTACTTC.

In its sample, this clone was seen a few times. The chain links TRBV10-2 to TRBJ2-1, with TRBD2 matching 11 bases. The V gene end was trimmed by 5 bases and the J gene end by 7 bases; junction bases not matched to a gene: 16. This CDR3 has 18 residues. Germline CDR1 is WSHSY and CDR2 is SAAADI. The chain's CDR3 is CASSTRLRLAGRENEQFF. The CDR3 DNA reads as TGCGCCAGCAGTACCCGATTGCGACTAGCGGGAAGGGAGAATGAGCAGTTCTTC.

This clone was seen a handful of times. The chain combines TRBV5-1 with TRBJ2-1; D possibly corresponds to TRBD1 (5 bases). The CDR3 has 15 amino acids. The V and J ends lost 0 bases and 0 bases respectively, with 7 bases between them. Germline V gene lookup returns CDR1 SGHRS and CDR2 YFSETQ. The CDR3 DNA sequence: TGCGCCAGCAGCTTGGACAGGAGCTCCTACAATGAGCAGTTCTTC. It specifies CASSLDRSSYNEQFF.

This chain connects TRBV6-5 to TRBJ1-4; D is unclear. Germline V CDR1 and CDR2: MNHEY, SVGAGI. This CDR3 comprises 8 residues. With 7 bases removed from V and 11 bases from J, the gap between germline ends came to 2 bases. This CDR3 reads CASTKLFF. For the CDR3, the DNA is TGTGCCAGCACTAAACTGTTTTTT.

The rearrangement uses TRBV4-2 and TRBJ2-3; the D gene is possibly TRBD2 (5 bases). Germline lookup yields CDR1 LGHNA and CDR2 YNFKEQ. Trimming took 0 bases from V and 3 from J, leaving 13 bases between them. The CDR3 loop spans 16 amino acids. The CDR3 here is CASSQDVAFETDTQYF. The CDR3 region has the DNA TGTGCCAGCAGCCAAGATGTAGCGTTTGAAACAGATACGCAGTATTTT.

The J gene is TRBJ2-1, the V gene TRBV11-2; D is ambiguous. The CDR3 length is 18 residues. The germline V gene has CDR1 SGHAT and CDR2 FQNNGV. Trimming removed 4 bases at V and 10 bases at J, with 29 bases between. Here the CDR3 reads CASSSGWWSPYLKVEQFF. The CDR3 nucleotides read TGTGCCAGCAGCTCCGGTTGGTGGTCTCCGTATCTGAAAGTCGAGCAGTTCTTC.

The rearrangement links TRBV5-4 to TRBJ2-1; tentative D call: TRBD2 (6 bases). This CDR3 contains 14 residues. Germline V gene sequence: CDR1 SGHNT, CDR2 YYREEE (reference sequence). The germline V and J ends were trimmed by 4 bases and 5 bases, with 13 bases remaining between them. CDR3 DNA sequence: TGTGCCAGCAGCACCCGGGACTCTAACAATGAGCAGTTCTTC. This gives the protein CASSTRDSNNEQFF. Looking up the rest from reference TRBV5-4 and TRBJ2-1 gives the full variable domain: ETGVTQSPTHLIKTRGQQVTLRCSSQSGHNTVSWYQQALGQGPQFIFQYYREEENGRGNFPPRFSGLQFPNYSSELNVNALELDDSALYLCASSTRDSNNEQFFGPGTRLTVL.

The rearrangement uses TRBV6-6 and TRBJ2-5; possibly TRBD2 for D (6 bases). The CDR3 totals 13 residues. Germline-derived CDR1 and CDR2 are MNHNY and SVGAGI (reference sequence). V shed 5 bases and J shed 2 bases, with 9 bases lying between them. CDR3 residues: CASSHREQETQYF. The CDR3, as DNA: TGTGCCAGCAGTCACCGGGAGCAAGAGACCCAGTACTTC.